The following is a T cell receptor beta chain sequence with its context. Its target is not known. The sample is drawn from a study of T cell responses to AZD1222 COVID-19 vaccine. Study-level information: Second doses at about 4 or about 12 weeks were pooled. Regarding the study as a whole: Unmutated regions of variants are reportedly targeted by nearly half of spike-specific TCRs. Females made up more of the donors, who were largely white British, and clonal diversity may have come out too low.

Between the trimmed V and J ends, which lost 0 bases and 4 bases, there was a span of 12 bases. The CDR3 has 15 amino acids. Germline-derived CDR1 and CDR2 are SGHTA and FQGNSA. Clones were read by immunoSEQ multiplex PCR, and TCRdb kept only the in-frame ones, dropping some. The data hold approximately 140,000 clones, with 94% observed a single time. The TCR originated in an adult in good health. This sequence joins TRBV7-2 and TRBJ1-2; D is unresolved. The material was peripheral blood, obtained on day 0 of AZD1222 vaccination. In DNA form, the CDR3 reads TGTGCCAGCAGCTTAGCTAGCGCTGGGTCCTATGGCTACACCTTC. Protein sequence: CASSLASAGSYGYTF.